The 12 T cell receptor beta chains below were found in one sample sequenced in a study of OX40 agonist ivuxolimab in advanced cancers. The data were produced by immunoSEQ multiplex PCR, yet TCRdb's version contains in-frame clones alone and is incomplete. The sample carries more than 50,000 clones, roughly nine tenths recorded once. Sequenced here: CD4+ or CD8+ T cells sorted from blood, sampled in a trial of the OX40 agonist ivuxolimab. Receptors originate from an adult with an advanced solid tumor such as melanoma, head and neck, liver or kidney cancer.

This sequence joins TRBV4-2 and TRBJ2-1, with TRBD2 matching over 16 bases. There are 18 residues in the CDR3. Germline V gene data show CDR1 as LGHNA and CDR2 as YNFKEQ. The ends lost 3 bases at V and 5 bases at J; junction bases unmatched: 7. CDR3 sequence (DNA): TGTGCCAGCAGCCAGGGGACTAGCGGGGGGGCTTCAGACAATGAGCAGTTCTTC. Encoded protein: CASSQGTSGGASDNEQFF.

The chain has TRBV5-4 and TRBJ2-3, with no clear D. This CDR3 is built from 15 residues. Deletions cut 0 bases from V and 0 bases from J, with 8 bases between. CDR1 is SGHNT, CDR2 YYREEE, per germline (reference sequence). The DNA of the CDR3 is TGTGCCAGCAGCTTGGGACGACAAAGCACAGATACGCAGTATTTT. Its protein is CASSLGRQSTDTQYF.

The rearrangement uses TRBV30 and TRBJ2-5; D call uncertain. Trimming stripped 0 bases from V and 5 bases from J, with 10 bases between. Germline lookup yields CDR1 GTSNPN and CDR2 SVGIG (reference sequence). The CDR3 consists of 13 residues. CDR3 DNA: TGTGCCTGGAGTGTTGGTGATGGGGAGACCCAGTACTTC. This translates into CAWSVGDGETQYF.

This chain joins TRBV5-1 and TRBJ2-1; tentatively, D is TRBD2 (6 bases). From germline, CDR1 is SGHRS and CDR2 YFSETQ. This CDR3 comprises 16 residues. V was cut by 0 bases and J by 6 bases, with 16 bases left in between. In DNA, the CDR3 is TGCGCCAGCAGCTTGGGATCGCGGGGTGCGGTCAATGAGCAGTTCTTC. This codes for CASSLGSRGAVNEQFF.

This chain uses TRBV7-8 with TRBJ2-2, with D hard to call. This CDR3 is built from 15 residues. Trimming took 2 bases from V and 1 from J, leaving 8 bases between them. Germline CDR1 SGHVS, CDR2 FQNEAQ. The CDR3 region has the DNA TGTGCCAGCAGCTTAAGGGCTGTGAACACCGGGGAGCTGTTTTTT. It translates to CASSLRAVNTGELFF.

The genes are TRBV5-8 and TRBJ1-5; 12 bases agree with TRBD1. The length of the CDR3 is 15 residues. Germline CDR1 reads SGHTS; CDR2 reads YDEGEE. V was pared by 5 bases and J by 6 bases, with 6 bases of the junction left unmatched. The CDR3 DNA follows: TGTGCCAGCAGAGGGACAGGGGGCGGCAGTCAGCCCCAGCATTTT. Residues: CASRGTGGGSQPQHF. The full variable domain, completed using reference TRBV5-8 and TRBJ1-5, is EAGVTQSPTHLIKTRGQQATLRCSPISGHTSVYWYQQALGLGLQFLLWYDEGEERNRGNFPPRFSGRQFPNYSSELNVNALELEDSALYLCASRGTGGGSQPQHFGDGTRLSIL.

This clone was counted only a few times. The J gene is TRBJ2-7, the V gene TRBV27, with 11 positions matching TRBD1. Germline values: CDR1 MNHEY, CDR2 SMNVEV (reference sequence). After removal of 6 bases from V and 1 base from J, the junction contained 8 bases not matched to a gene. There are 16 residues in the CDR3. This CDR3 reads CASSPSGQGGSYEQYF. The CDR3 DNA follows: TGTGCCAGCAGCCCATCGGGACAGGGGGGTTCCTACGAGCAGTACTTC.

This chain connects TRBV4-3 to TRBJ1-4, with TRBD1 as a possible D gene (6 bases). Germline loops: CDR1 LGHNA, CDR2 YSLEER. The CDR3 runs to 14 residues. V dropped 5 bases and J dropped 8 bases, with 15 bases sitting between them. The CDR3 DNA reads TGCGCCAGCAGCTCCGGGACAATAGGAGAAAAACTGTTTTTT. Encoded protein: CASSSGTIGEKLFF.

The V and J genes are TRBV19 and TRBJ2-2; 8 bases map to TRBD1. Trimming at V came to 10 bases and at J to 4 bases, leaving 14 bases not matched to a gene. Germline CDR1 reads LNHDA; CDR2 reads SQIVND (reference sequence). The CDR3 contains 16 residues. The CDR3 reads CATTDGQGMVTGELFF. CDR3 DNA sequence: TGTGCCACCACCGACGGACAGGGCATGGTCACCGGGGAGCTGTTTTTT. Complete variable domain (other parts from reference TRBV19 and TRBJ2-2): DGGITQSPKYLFRKEGQNVTLSCEQNLNHDAMYWYRQDPGQGLRLIYYSQIVNDFQKGDIAEGYSVSREKKESFPLTVTSAQKNPTAFYLCATTDGQGMVTGELFFGEGSRLTVL.

CDR3 sequence reads: CSVEGTDGANVLTF. The CDR3 DNA reads as TGCAGCGTTGAAGGGACAGACGGGGCCAACGTCCTGACTTTC. This rearrangement joins TRBV29-1 to TRBJ2-6; D possibly corresponds to TRBD1 (6 bases). Germline V gene sequence: CDR1 SQVTM, CDR2 ANQGSEA. CDR3 length: 14 residues. The V gene lost 1 base and the J gene lost 4 bases, with 8 bases spanning the gap.

J is TRBJ1-3 and V is TRBV6-5, with D perhaps TRBD1 (5 bases). With 8 bases removed from V and 0 bases from J, the gap between germline ends came to 14 bases. CDR3 length: 15 residues. CDR1 and CDR2 from the germline V gene are MNHEY and SVGAGI. In DNA, the CDR3 is TGTGCCAGCGGACGGGACGGACACTCTGGAAACACCATATATTTT. As protein: CASGRDGHSGNTIYF.

This rearrangement joins TRBV23-1 to TRBJ1-1; D call uncertain. Being an ORF, TRBV23-1 has a function that is uncertain. The V and J ends lost 0 bases and 0 bases respectively, with 5 bases between them. The CDR3 spans 14 residues. CDR3 residues: CASSQSGMNTEAFF. CDR3 sequence (DNA): TGCGCCAGCAGTCAATCAGGGATGAACACTGAAGCTTTCTTT.